These 7 T cell receptor beta chains came from one sample sequenced in a study of blood T cell repertoires in COVID-19. The table came from immunoSEQ multiplex PCR; TCRdb's copy has only in-frame clones and leaves some out. Altogether approximately 310,000 clones are present, approximately 85% being singletons, with the ten largest covering around 2.1%. Sequences were obtained from PBMCs or T cells enriched from blood (not recorded which). The receptors were gathered from a man aged 25-40 years who had recovered from COVID-19.

The chain combines TRBV7-2 with TRBJ1-2; D gene ambiguous. This CDR3 has 15 amino acids. The germline CDR1 and CDR2 sequences are SGHTA and FQGNSA. The V end lost 1 base, the J end lost 0 bases, and 9 bases lay between the germline ends. CDR3 in amino acids: CASSLEVLPNYGYTF. The DNA of the CDR3 is TGTGCCAGCAGCTTAGAGGTACTACCTAACTATGGCTACACCTTC. Supplemented by reference TRBV7-2 and TRBJ1-2, the full variable domain reads GAGVSQSPSNKVTEKGKDVELRCDPISGHTALYWYRQSLGQGLEFLIYFQGNSAPDKSGLPSDRFSAERTGGSVSTLTIQRTQQEDSAVYLCASSLEVLPNYGYTFGSGTRLTVV.

The chain joins TRBV4-1 to TRBJ1-2, with 9 bases aligning to TRBD1. Trimming at V came to 1 base and at J to 7 bases, leaving 4 bases not matched to a gene. CDR3 length: 14 residues. CDR1 is MGHRA, CDR2 YSYEKL, per germline. CDR3 sequence reads: CASSQGGTGLGYTF. The CDR3 coding sequence is TGCGCCAGCAGCCAAGGGGGGACAGGGCTTGGCTACACCTTC.

The chain couples TRBV19 to TRBJ1-2, with TRBD1 as a possible D gene (6 bases). The V gene lost 6 bases and the J gene lost 3 bases, with 14 bases spanning the gap. Germline V gene data show CDR1 as LNHDA and CDR2 as SQIVND (reference sequence). The CDR3 is made up of 14 amino acids. Here the CDR3 DNA reads TGTGCCAGTAGCACAGGGATTGCGGACTATGGCTACACCTTC. Translated: CASSTGIADYGYTF. Variable domain in full (rest from reference TRBV19 and TRBJ1-2): DGGITQSPKYLFRKEGQNVTLSCEQNLNHDAMYWYRQDPGQGLRLIYYSQIVNDFQKGDIAEGYSVSREKKESFPLTVTSAQKNPTAFYLCASSTGIADYGYTFGSGTRLTVV.

The gene calls are TRBV25-1 and TRBJ1-1; maybe TRBD1 (6 bases). The CDR3 is made up of 13 amino acids. Trimming left V 5 bases short and J 4 bases short, with 11 bases between. Germline CDR1 MGHDK, CDR2 SYGVNS. Here the CDR3 reads CASSWTDLTEAFF. For the CDR3, the DNA is TGTGCCAGCAGTTGGACAGACCTCACTGAAGCTTTCTTT.

The chain links TRBV9 to TRBJ2-1, with a weak D call TRBD1 (5 bases). The CDR3 length is 15 residues. Trimming left V 3 bases short and J 1 base short, with 11 bases between. Germline loops: CDR1 SGDLS, CDR2 YYNGEE. In nucleotides, the CDR3 is TGTGCCAGCAGCGCAGGGCGTTCTTCCTACAATGAGCAGTTCTTC. Translated, it gives CASSAGRSSYNEQFF.

The chain joins TRBV29-1 to TRBJ1-2, with D tentatively TRBD1 (6 bases). Germline V lookup: CDR1 SQVTM, CDR2 ANQGSEA. The CDR3 is made up of 13 amino acids. Trimming shortened V by 5 bases and J by 7 bases, and 17 bases separated the two germline ends. The CDR3 DNA sequence: TGCAGCGTTCCAACAGGGCACCTCTTTGGCTACACCTTC. Amino acids: CSVPTGHLFGYTF. The full variable domain, with the rest looked up from reference TRBV29-1 and TRBJ1-2, is SAVISQKPSRDICQRGTSLTIQCQVDSQVTMMFWYRQQPGQSLTLIATANQGSEATYESGFVIDKFPISRPNLTFSTLTVSNMSPEDSSIYLCSVPTGHLFGYTFGSGTRLTVV.

CDR3 sequence: CASSLDYSGELFF. The CDR3 DNA follows: TGTGCCAGCAGCTTGGATTATTCCGGGGAGCTGTTTTTT. The rearrangement uses TRBV5-4 and TRBJ2-2; the D is unclear. The CDR3 length is 13 residues. V lost 0 bases, J lost 6 bases, and 6 bases lay in between. Germline CDR1 and CDR2: SGHNT and YYREEE (reference sequence).